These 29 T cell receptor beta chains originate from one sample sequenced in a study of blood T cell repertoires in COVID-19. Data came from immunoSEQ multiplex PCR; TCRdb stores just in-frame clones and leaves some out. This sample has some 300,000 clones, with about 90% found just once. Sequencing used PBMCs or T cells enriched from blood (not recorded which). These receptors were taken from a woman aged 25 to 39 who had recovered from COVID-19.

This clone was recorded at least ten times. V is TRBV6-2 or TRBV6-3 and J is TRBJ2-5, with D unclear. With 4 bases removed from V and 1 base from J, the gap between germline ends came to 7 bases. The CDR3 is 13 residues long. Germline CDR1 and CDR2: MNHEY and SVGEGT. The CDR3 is CASSFEVQETQYF. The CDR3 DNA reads TGTGCCAGCAGTTTTGAGGTCCAAGAGACCCAGTACTTC.

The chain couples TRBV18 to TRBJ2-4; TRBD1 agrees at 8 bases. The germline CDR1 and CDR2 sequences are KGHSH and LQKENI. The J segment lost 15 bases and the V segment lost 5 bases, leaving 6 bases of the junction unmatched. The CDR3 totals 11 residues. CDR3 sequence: CASSATGEWYF. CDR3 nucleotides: TGTGCCAGCTCAGCGACAGGGGAGTGGTACTTC.

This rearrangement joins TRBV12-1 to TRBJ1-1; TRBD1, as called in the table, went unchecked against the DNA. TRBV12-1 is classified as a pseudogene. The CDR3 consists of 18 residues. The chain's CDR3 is CASSFHRRDRVVATEAFF. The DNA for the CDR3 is TGTGCCAGCAGCTTTCACCGACGGGACAGGGTTGTGGCCACTGAAGCTTTCTTT.

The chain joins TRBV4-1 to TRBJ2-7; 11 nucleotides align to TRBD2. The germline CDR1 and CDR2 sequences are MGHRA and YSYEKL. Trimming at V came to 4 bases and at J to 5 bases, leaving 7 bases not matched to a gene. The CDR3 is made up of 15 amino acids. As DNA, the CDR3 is TGCGCCAGCAGCCCGAGAACTAGCGGGAGAGACGAGCAGTACTTC. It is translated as CASSPRTSGRDEQYF.

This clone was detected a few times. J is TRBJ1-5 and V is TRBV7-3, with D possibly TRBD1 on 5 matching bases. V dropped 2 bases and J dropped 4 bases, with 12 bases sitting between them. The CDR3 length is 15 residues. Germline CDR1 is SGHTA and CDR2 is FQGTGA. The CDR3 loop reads CASSLQGRANQPQHF. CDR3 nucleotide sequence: TGTGCCAGCAGCTTACAGGGCAGGGCTAATCAGCCCCAGCATTTT. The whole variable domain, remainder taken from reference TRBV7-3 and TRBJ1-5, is GAGVSQTPSNKVTEKGKYVELRCDPISGHTALYWYRQSLGQGPEFLIYFQGTGAADDSGLPNDRFFAVRPEGSVSTLKIQRTERGDSAVYLCASSLQGRANQPQHFGDGTRLSIL.

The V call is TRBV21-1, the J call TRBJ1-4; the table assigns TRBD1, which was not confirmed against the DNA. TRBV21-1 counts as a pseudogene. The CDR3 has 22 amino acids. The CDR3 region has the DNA TGTGCCAGCAGCAAATTAGGGGAAAGGGGAAACGACACAATCCCGACTAATGAAAAACTGTTTTTT. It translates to CASSKLGERGNDTIPTNEKLFF.

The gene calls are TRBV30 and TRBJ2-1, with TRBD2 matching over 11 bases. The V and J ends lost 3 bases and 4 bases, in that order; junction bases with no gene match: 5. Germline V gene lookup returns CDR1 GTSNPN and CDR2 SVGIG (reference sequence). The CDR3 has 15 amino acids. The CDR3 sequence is CAWSLAGGGYNEQFF. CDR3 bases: TGTGCCTGGAGCTTAGCGGGAGGGGGGTACAATGAGCAGTTCTTC.

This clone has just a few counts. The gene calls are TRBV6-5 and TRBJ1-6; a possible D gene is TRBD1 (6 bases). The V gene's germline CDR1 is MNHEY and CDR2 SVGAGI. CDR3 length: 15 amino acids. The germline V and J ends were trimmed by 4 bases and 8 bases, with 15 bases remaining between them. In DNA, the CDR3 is TGTGCCAGCAGTTTAGAACAGGGCGGGTATTCACCCCTCCACTTT. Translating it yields CASSLEQGGYSPLHF.

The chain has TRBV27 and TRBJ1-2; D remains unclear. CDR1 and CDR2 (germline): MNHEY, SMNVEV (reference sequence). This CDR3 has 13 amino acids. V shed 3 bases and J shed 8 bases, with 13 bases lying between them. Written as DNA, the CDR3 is TGTGCCAGCAGTTTGTCGGGGTTCCAAGGCTACACCTTC. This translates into CASSLSGFQGYTF.

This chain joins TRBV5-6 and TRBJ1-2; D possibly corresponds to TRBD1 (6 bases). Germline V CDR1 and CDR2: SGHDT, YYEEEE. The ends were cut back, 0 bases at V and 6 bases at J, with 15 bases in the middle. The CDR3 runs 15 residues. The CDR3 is CASSLGQGGWNGYTF. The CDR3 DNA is TGTGCCAGCAGCTTGGGCCAAGGGGGTTGGAATGGCTACACCTTC.

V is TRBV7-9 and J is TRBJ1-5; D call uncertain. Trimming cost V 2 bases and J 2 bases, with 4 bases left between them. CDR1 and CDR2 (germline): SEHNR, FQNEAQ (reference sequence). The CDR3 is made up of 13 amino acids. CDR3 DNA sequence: TGTGCCAGCAGCTTACGGGGCAATCAGCCCCAGCATTTT. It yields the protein CASSLRGNQPQHF. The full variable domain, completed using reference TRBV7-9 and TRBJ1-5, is DTGVSQNPRHKITKRGQNVTFRCDPISEHNRLYWYRQTLGQGPEFLTYFQNEAQLEKSRLLSDRFSAERPKGSFSTLEIQRTEQGDSAMYLCASSLRGNQPQHFGDGTRLSIL.

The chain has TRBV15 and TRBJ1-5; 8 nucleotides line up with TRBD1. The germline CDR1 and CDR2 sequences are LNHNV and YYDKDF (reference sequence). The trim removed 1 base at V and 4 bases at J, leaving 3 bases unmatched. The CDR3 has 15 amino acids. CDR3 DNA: TGTGCCACCAGCAGAGGGACAGGGAGGAATCAGCCCCAGCATTTT. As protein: CATSRGTGRNQPQHF. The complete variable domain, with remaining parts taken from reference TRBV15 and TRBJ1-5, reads DAMVIQNPRYQVTQFGKPVTLSCSQTLNHNVMYWYQQKSSQAPKLLFHYYDKDFNNEADTPDNFQSRRPNTSFCFLDIRSPGLGDTAMYLCATSRGTGRNQPQHFGDGTRLSIL.

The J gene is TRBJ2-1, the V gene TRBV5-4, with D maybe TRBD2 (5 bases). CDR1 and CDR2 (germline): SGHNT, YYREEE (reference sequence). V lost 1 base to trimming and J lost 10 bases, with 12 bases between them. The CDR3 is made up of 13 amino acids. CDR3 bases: TGTGCCAGCAGCTTGTATCGTTCGGGGGAGCAGTTCTTC. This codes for CASSLYRSGEQFF.

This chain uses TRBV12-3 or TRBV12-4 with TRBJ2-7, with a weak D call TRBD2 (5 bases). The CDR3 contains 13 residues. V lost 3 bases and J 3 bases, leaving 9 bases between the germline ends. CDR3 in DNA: TGTGCCAGCAGTTTCGGGGATTACTACGAGCAGTACTTC. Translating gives CASSFGDYYEQYF.

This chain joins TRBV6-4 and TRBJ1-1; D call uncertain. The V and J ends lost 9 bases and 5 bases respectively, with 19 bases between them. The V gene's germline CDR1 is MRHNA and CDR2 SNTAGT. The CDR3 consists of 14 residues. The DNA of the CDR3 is TGTGCCAGTCCGGACGTGGATTGCGGGACTGAAGCTTTCTTT. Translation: CASPDVDCGTEAFF.

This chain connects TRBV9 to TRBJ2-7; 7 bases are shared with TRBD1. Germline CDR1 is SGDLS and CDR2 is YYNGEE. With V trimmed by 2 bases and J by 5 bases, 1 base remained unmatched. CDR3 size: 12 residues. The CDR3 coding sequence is TGTGCCAGCAGCGTGACAGGGAACGAGCAGTACTTC. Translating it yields CASSVTGNEQYF.

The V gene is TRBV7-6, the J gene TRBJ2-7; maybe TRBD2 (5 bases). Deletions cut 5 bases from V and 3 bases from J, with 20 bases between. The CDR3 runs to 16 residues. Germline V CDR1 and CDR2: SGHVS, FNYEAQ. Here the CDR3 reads CASSPSSPPGYYEQYF. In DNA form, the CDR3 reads TGTGCCAGCAGCCCGAGTAGCCCCCCGGGGTACTACGAGCAGTACTTC.

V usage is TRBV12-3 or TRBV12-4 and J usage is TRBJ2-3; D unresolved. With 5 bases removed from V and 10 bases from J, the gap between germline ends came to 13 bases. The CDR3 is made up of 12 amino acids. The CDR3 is CASSANSAPQYF. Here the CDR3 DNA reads TGTGCCAGCAGTGCTAACTCAGCGCCGCAGTATTTT.

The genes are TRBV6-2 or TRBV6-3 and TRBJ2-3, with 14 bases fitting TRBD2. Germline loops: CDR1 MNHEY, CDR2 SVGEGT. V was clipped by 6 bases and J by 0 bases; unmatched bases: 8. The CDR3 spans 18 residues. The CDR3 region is CASSSGLAGGLSTDTQYF. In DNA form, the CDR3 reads TGTGCCAGCAGCTCCGGACTAGCGGGAGGCCTAAGCACAGATACGCAGTATTTT.

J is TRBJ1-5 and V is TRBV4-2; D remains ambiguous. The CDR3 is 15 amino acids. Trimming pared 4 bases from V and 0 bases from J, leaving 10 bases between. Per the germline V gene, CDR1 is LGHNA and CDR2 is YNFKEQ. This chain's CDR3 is CASSRSVNSNQPQHF. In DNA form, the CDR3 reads TGTGCCAGCAGCCGCTCGGTGAATAGCAATCAGCCCCAGCATTTT.

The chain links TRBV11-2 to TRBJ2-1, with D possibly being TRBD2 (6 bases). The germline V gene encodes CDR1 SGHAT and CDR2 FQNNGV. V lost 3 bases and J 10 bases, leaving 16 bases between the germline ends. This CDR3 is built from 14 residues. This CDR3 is CASSFGLESGEQFF. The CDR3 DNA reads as TGTGCCAGCAGCTTTGGCTTGGAGAGCGGGGAGCAGTTCTTC.

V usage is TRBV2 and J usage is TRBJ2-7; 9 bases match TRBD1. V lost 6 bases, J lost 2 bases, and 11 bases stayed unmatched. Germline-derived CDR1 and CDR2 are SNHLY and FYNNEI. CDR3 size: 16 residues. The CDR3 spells CASRSTGTGYPYEQYF. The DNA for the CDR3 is TGTGCCAGCAGATCGACCGGGACAGGGTATCCCTACGAGCAGTACTTC.

CDR3 nucleotide sequence: TGTGCCAGCAGCTTTAGGCGTCAGGGGAAAAATGAGCAGTTCTTC. This sequence encodes CASSFRRQGKNEQFF. This chain links TRBV11-2 with TRBJ2-1; D may be TRBD1 (6 bases). This CDR3 is 15 amino acids long. Per germline, CDR1 SGHAT and CDR2 FQNNGV. The germline V and J ends were trimmed by 3 bases and 7 bases, with 16 bases remaining between them.

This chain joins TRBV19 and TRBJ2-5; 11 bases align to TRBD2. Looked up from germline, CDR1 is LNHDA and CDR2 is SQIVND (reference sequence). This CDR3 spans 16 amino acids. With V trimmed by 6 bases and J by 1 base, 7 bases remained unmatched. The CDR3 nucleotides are TGTGCCAGTAGCCATAGCGGGAGGGTGTTCCAAGAGACCCAGTACTTC. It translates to CASSHSGRVFQETQYF.

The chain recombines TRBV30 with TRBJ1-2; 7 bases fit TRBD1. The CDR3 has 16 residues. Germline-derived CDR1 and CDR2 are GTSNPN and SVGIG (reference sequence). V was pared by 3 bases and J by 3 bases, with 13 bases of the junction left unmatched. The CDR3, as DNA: TGTGCCTGGAGGAAACCGACAGGGAAAATAGACTATGGCTACACCTTC. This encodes CAWRKPTGKIDYGYTF.

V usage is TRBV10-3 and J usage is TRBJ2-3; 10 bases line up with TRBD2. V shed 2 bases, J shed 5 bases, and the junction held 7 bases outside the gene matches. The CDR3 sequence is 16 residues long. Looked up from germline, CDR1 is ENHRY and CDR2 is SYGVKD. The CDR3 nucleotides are TGTGCCATCAGTGAGGGAACTAGCGGGAAACAAGATACGCAGTATTTT. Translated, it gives CAISEGTSGKQDTQYF.

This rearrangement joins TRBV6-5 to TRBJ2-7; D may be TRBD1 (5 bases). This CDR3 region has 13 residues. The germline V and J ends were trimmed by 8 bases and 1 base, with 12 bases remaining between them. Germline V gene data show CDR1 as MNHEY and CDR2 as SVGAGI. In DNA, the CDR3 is TGTGCCAGCTCGGCAGGGATATCCTACGAGCAGTACTTC. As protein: CASSAGISYEQYF.

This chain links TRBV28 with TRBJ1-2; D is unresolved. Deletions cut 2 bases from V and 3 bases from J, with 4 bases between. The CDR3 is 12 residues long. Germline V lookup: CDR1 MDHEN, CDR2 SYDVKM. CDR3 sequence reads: CASSLIDYGYTF. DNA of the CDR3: TGTGCCAGCAGTTTAATAGACTATGGCTACACCTTC.

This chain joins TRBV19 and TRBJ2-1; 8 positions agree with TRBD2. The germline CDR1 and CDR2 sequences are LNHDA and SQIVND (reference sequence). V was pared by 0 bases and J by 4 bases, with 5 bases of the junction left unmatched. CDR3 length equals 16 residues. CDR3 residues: CASSIDKGLAYNEQFF. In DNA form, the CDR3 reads TGTGCCAGTAGTATAGACAAAGGACTAGCTTACAATGAGCAGTTCTTC.